The 20 T cell receptor beta chains below were found in one sample sequenced in a study of blood T cell repertoires in COVID-19. Using immunoSEQ multiplex PCR, the repertoire was profiled, and TCRdb retains in-frame clones only, with some absent. The sample has around 140,000 clones; around 89% are singletons. The sample taken for sequencing was peripheral blood. The receptors shown here come from a man aged 50 to 60 with active or convalescent COVID-19.

The V call is TRBV19, the J call TRBJ2-1; possibly TRBD1 for D (7 bases). The CDR3 spans 19 residues. Deletions cut 3 bases from V and 3 bases from J, with 24 bases between. Germline V CDR1 and CDR2: LNHDA, SQIVND (reference sequence). This CDR3 is CASSIFTGESSGGYNEQFF. The CDR3 nucleotides are TGTGCCAGTAGTATCTTCACGGGAGAGAGTTCAGGGGGCTACAATGAGCAGTTCTTC.

The chain employs TRBV28 and TRBJ2-5; 9 bases are shared with TRBD2. Germline CDR1 reads MDHEN; CDR2 reads SYDVKM. V gave up 7 bases and J gave up 1 base; unmatched junction bases: 7. The CDR3 has 15 amino acids. In DNA form, the CDR3 reads TGTGCCAGCACAAACGCGGGGGGGTCCCAAGAGACCCAGTACTTC. As protein: CASTNAGGSQETQYF.

The chain recombines TRBV5-4 with TRBJ1-3; D is possibly TRBD1 (5 bases). The CDR3 runs to 16 residues. CDR1 is SGHNT, CDR2 YYREEE, per germline (reference sequence). Trimming took 3 bases from V and 3 from J, leaving 16 bases between them. CDR3 in amino acids: CASSSNIGQGGNTIYF. DNA of the CDR3: TGTGCCAGCAGCTCCAACATTGGGCAGGGTGGAAACACCATATATTTT.

This chain connects TRBV19 to TRBJ2-3, with D perhaps matching TRBD2 (6 bases). Deletions cut 1 base from V and 4 bases from J, with 18 bases between. The CDR3 is 17 residues long. Germline-derived CDR1 and CDR2 are LNHDA and SQIVND (reference sequence). CDR3: CASSIVGGLPLPDTQYF. CDR3 sequence (DNA): TGTGCCAGTAGTATAGTAGGAGGACTACCGCTCCCAGATACGCAGTATTTT.

V and J are TRBV7-2 and TRBJ2-1, with 8 positions matching TRBD1. The germline V gene has CDR1 SGHTA and CDR2 FQGNSA. This CDR3 spans 15 amino acids. With V trimmed by 4 bases and J by 3 bases, 5 bases remained unmatched. CDR3: CASSSGQAGYNEQFF. CDR3 nucleotides: TGTGCCAGCAGCTCGGGACAGGCAGGCTACAATGAGCAGTTCTTC.

For the CDR3, the DNA is TGTGCCAGTAGCCCCAGGGAACCCTACGAGCAGTACTTC. As protein: CASSPREPYEQYF. This chain links TRBV19 with TRBJ2-7, with D perhaps TRBD1 (5 bases). The CDR3 runs to 13 residues. Germline values: CDR1 LNHDA, CDR2 SQIVND (reference sequence). Trimming removed 6 bases from V and 2 bases from J, with 11 bases in between.

CDR3 in amino acids: CASNPFLGAAQETQYF. Here the CDR3 DNA reads TGCGCCAGCAACCCTTTCCTGGGGGCGGCCCAAGAGACCCAGTACTTC. This chain uses TRBV5-1 with TRBJ2-5, with D perhaps matching TRBD1 (6 bases). Trimming removed 6 bases at V and 1 base at J, with 19 bases between. Looked up from germline, CDR1 is SGHRS and CDR2 is YFSETQ. CDR3 length: 16 residues. Looking up the rest from reference TRBV5-1 and TRBJ2-5 gives the full variable domain: KAGVTQTPRYLIKTRGQQVTLSCSPISGHRSVSWYQQTPGQGLQFLFEYFSETQRNKGNFPGRFSGRQFSNSRSEMNVSTLELGDSALYLCASNPFLGAAQETQYFGPGTRLLVL.

This clone has only one observation. The chain employs TRBV11-3 and TRBJ2-2; D may be TRBD2 (6 bases). V was pared by 2 bases and J by 6 bases, with 10 bases between. Germline CDR1 is SGHNT and CDR2 is YENEEA. The CDR3 is made up of 14 amino acids. The DNA for the CDR3 is TGTGCCAGCAGCTTATCGACGGGAGCCGGGGAGCTGTTTTTT. Encoded protein: CASSLSTGAGELFF. Variable domain in full (rest from reference TRBV11-3 and TRBJ2-2): EAGVVQSPRYKIIEKKQPVAFWCNPISGHNTLYWYLQNLGQGPELLIRYENEEAVDDSQLPKDRFSAERLKGVDSTLKIQPAELGDSAVYLCASSLSTGAGELFFGEGSRLTVL.

The chain joins TRBV19 to TRBJ2-7; a weak D match, TRBD1 (6 bases). This CDR3 is 17 amino acids long. CDR1 is LNHDA and CDR2 is SQIVND in the germline V gene (reference sequence). V lost 0 bases and J lost 3, with 18 bases in between. This chain's CDR3 is CASSIDSGGTGFYEQYF. CDR3 DNA sequence: TGTGCCAGTAGTATAGATAGTGGGGGCACCGGCTTCTACGAGCAGTACTTC.

The V gene is TRBV29-1, the J gene TRBJ1-3, with unresolved D. Germline CDR1 and CDR2: SQVTM and ANQGSEA. V lost 4 bases to trimming and J lost 0 bases, with 10 bases between them. The CDR3 contains 14 residues. As DNA, the CDR3 is TGCAGCGTTGGAGGACTGAGCTCTGGAAACACCATATATTTT. Residues: CSVGGLSSGNTIYF.

J is TRBJ1-5 and V is TRBV10-2; D is ambiguous. V lost 3 bases to trimming and J lost 1 base, with 13 bases between them. The CDR3 loop spans 16 amino acids. Germline values: CDR1 WSHSY, CDR2 SAAADI. CDR3 DNA: TGCGCCAGCAGTGAAGTGTTGACTGGCAGCAATCAGCCCCAGCATTTT. Its translation is CASSEVLTGSNQPQHF.

The V and J genes are TRBV9 and TRBJ1-3; tentative D call: TRBD1 (6 bases). CDR3 length: 16 residues. V lost 2 bases and J 8 bases, leaving 20 bases between the germline ends. The germline gives CDR1 SGDLS, CDR2 YYNGEE. Here the CDR3 reads CASSVNRVGVYDTIYF. CDR3 in DNA: TGTGCCAGCAGCGTCAACAGGGTCGGCGTTTATGACACCATATATTTT.

This clone has just one count. The chain couples TRBV6-6 to TRBJ2-3; TRBD2 aligns across 10 bases. The CDR3 contains 22 residues. From germline, CDR1 is MNHNY and CDR2 SVGAGI (reference sequence). V shed 6 bases, J shed 2 bases, and the junction held 26 bases outside the gene matches. The CDR3 region is CASSYRPPGQRTSGAITDTQYF. The CDR3 bases are TGTGCCAGCAGCTACAGACCCCCGGGACAAAGGACTAGCGGAGCCATCACAGATACGCAGTATTTT.

As DNA, the CDR3 is TGTGCCAGCAGCTTATCCGGGAACCCAACTAATGAAAAACTGTTTTTT. Translation gives CASSLSGNPTNEKLFF. The J gene is TRBJ1-4, the V gene TRBV7-6; D not resolved. V was pared by 2 bases and J by 0 bases, with 10 bases between. The CDR3 length is 16 residues. The germline gives CDR1 SGHVS, CDR2 FNYEAQ. The full variable domain, in which reference TRBV7-6 and TRBJ1-4 provide the parts outside the CDR3, is GAGVSQSPRYKVTKRGQDVALRCDPISGHVSLYWYRQALGQGPEFLTYFNYEAQQDKSGLPNDRFSAERPEGSISTLTIQRTEQRDSAMYRCASSLSGNPTNEKLFFGSGTQLSVL.

This chain connects TRBV19 to TRBJ1-5; the D gene is possibly TRBD1 (5 bases). V was trimmed by 0 bases and J by 8 bases, leaving 14 bases between them. Germline assignment: CDR1 LNHDA and CDR2 SQIVND (reference sequence). This CDR3 has 15 amino acids. The CDR3: CASSIDRDVSKPQHF. CDR3 in DNA: TGTGCCAGTAGTATAGACAGGGATGTCTCAAAGCCCCAGCATTTT.

This chain uses TRBV4-1 with TRBJ2-1; 7 nucleotides line up with TRBD2. Germline CDR1 MGHRA, CDR2 YSYEKL. This CDR3 region has 16 residues. The V gene end was trimmed by 0 bases and the J gene end by 5 bases; junction bases not matched to a gene: 7. The CDR3 nucleotides read TGCGCCAGCAGCCAAGATGTGGCGGGGGAACACAATGAGCAGTTCTTC. It codes for CASSQDVAGEHNEQFF.

This chain connects TRBV7-8 to TRBJ1-4; 8 nucleotides agree with TRBD1. V shed 6 bases and J 3 bases; nucleotides not matched to a gene: 6. The germline CDR1 and CDR2 sequences are SGHVS and FQNEAQ. CDR3 length equals 15 residues. The CDR3 DNA sequence: TGTGCCAGCAGTTCTGACAGGGGTTCTAATGAAAAACTGTTTTTT. Translation: CASSSDRGSNEKLFF.

The V gene is TRBV30, the J gene TRBJ1-6; 7 nucleotides match TRBD1. CDR3 size: 14 residues. Germline V gene lookup returns CDR1 GTSNPN and CDR2 SVGIG (reference sequence). Trimming took 3 bases from V and 5 from J; bases not matched to a gene: 4. The CDR3 sequence: CAWSPGQHNSPLHF. CDR3 DNA sequence: TGTGCCTGGAGCCCGGGACAGCATAATTCACCCCTCCACTTT.

The CDR3 sequence is CASSLVQGVEKLFF. The CDR3, as DNA: TGCGCCAGCAGCTTGGTTCAGGGGGTTGAAAAACTGTTTTTT. The chain recombines TRBV5-1 with TRBJ1-4, with 7 bases lining up with TRBD1. Germline CDR1 and CDR2: SGHRS and YFSETQ. The CDR3 runs 14 residues. V shed 0 bases and J 7 bases; nucleotides not matched to a gene: 3.

The chain carries TRBV20-1 and TRBJ1-1; the D gene is possibly TRBD1 (5 bases). The CDR3 runs to 15 residues. The V gene lost 3 bases and the J gene lost 5 bases, with 19 bases spanning the gap. The germline V gene has CDR1 DFQATT and CDR2 SNEGSKA (reference sequence). CDR3 protein: CSASSVGQGETEAFF. Written as DNA, the CDR3 is TGCAGTGCTAGTAGCGTGGGCCAGGGCGAAACTGAAGCTTTCTTT.